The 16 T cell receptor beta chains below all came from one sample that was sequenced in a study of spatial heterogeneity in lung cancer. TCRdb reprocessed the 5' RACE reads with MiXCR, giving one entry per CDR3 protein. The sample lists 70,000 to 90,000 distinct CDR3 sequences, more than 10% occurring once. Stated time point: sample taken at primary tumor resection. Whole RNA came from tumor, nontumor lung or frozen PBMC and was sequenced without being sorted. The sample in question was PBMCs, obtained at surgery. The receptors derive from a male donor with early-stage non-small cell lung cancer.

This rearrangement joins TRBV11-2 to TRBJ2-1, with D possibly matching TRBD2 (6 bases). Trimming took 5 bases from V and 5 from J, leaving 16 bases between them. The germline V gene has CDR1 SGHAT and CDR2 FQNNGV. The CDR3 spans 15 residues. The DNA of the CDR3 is TGTGCCAGCAGCAAGGGGACTCACGCCGACAATGAGCAGTTCTTC. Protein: CASSKGTHADNEQFF.

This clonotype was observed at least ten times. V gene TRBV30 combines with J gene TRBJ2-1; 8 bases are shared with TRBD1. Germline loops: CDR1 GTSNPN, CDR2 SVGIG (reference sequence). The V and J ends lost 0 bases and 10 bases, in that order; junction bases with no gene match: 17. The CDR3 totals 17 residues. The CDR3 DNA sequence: TGTGCCTGGAGTGTACGGGGGACAGGTTTTCCCGCGGAGGAGCAGTTCTTC. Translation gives CAWSVRGTGFPAEEQFF. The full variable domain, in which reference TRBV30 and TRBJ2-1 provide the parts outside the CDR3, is SQTIHQWPATLVQPVGSPLSLECTVEGTSNPNLYWYRQAAGRGLQLLFYSVGIGQISSEVPQNLSASRPQDRQFILSSKKLLLSDSGFYLCAWSVRGTGFPAEEQFFGPGTRLTVL.

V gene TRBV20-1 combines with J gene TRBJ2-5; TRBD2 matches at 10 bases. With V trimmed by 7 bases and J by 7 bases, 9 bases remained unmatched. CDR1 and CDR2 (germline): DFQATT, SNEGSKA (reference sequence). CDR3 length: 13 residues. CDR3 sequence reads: CSVPGLAEGTQYF. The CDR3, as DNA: TGCAGTGTTCCCGGACTAGCGGAGGGGACCCAGTACTTC.

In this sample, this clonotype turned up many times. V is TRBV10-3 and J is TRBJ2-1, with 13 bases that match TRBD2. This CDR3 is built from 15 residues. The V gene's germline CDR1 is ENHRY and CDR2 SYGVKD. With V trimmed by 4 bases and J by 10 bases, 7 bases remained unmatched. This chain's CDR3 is CAISVRTSGRNEQFF. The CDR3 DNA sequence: TGTGCCATCAGTGTTAGGACTAGCGGGAGAAACGAGCAGTTCTTC.

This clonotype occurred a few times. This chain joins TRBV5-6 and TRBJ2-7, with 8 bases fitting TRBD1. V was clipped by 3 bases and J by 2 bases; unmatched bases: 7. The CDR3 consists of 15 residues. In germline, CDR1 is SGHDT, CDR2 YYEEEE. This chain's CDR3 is CASSWAGTGPYEQYF. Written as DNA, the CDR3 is TGTGCCAGCAGCTGGGCCGGGACAGGTCCCTACGAGCAGTACTTC.

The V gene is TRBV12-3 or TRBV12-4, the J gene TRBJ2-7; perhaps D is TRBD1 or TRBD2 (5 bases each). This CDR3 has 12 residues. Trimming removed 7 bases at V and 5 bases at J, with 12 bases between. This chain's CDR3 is CASNRGVDEQYF. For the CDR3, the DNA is TGTGCCAGCAACAGAGGGGTAGACGAGCAGTACTTC.

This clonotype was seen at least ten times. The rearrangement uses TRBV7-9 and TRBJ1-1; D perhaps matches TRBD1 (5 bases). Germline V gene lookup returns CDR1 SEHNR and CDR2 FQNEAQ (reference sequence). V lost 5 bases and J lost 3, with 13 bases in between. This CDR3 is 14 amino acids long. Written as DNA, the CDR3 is TGTGCCAGCAGCGCCGTGACAGTCCACACTGAAGCTTTCTTT. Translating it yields CASSAVTVHTEAFF.

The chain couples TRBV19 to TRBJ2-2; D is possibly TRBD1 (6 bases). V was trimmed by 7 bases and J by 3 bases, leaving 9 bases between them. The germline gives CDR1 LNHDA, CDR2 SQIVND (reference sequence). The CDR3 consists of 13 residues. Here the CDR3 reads CASTGAYTGELFF. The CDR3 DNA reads TGTGCCAGTACAGGGGCGTACACCGGGGAGCTGTTTTTT.

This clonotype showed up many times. In nucleotides, the CDR3 is TGCAGCGCTGGGACCGCCACTGGAAACACCATATATTTT. It is translated as CSAGTATGNTIYF. This chain joins TRBV29-1 and TRBJ1-3, with D possibly being TRBD1 (5 bases). Between the trimmed V and J ends, which lost 7 bases and 2 bases, there was a span of 12 bases. This CDR3 has 13 amino acids. Germline-derived CDR1 and CDR2 are SQVTM and ANQGSEA.

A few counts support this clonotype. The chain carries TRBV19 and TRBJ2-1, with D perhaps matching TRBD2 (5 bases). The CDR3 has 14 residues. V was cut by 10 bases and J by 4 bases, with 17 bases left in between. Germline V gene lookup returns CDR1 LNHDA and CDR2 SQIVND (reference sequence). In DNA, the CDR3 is TGTGCCACTCAAACCCGGACGGGATACAATGAGCAGTTCTTC. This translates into CATQTRTGYNEQFF.

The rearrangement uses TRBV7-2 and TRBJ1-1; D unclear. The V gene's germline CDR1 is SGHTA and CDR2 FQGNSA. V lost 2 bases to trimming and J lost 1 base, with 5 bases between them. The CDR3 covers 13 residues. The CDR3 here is CASSLLRNTEAFF. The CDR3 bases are TGTGCCAGCAGCTTATTAAGGAACACTGAAGCTTTCTTT. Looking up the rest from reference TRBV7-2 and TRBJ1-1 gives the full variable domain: GAGVSQSPSNKVTEKGKDVELRCDPISGHTALYWYRQSLGQGLEFLIYFQGNSAPDKSGLPSDRFSAERTGGSVSTLTIQRTQQEDSAVYLCASSLLRNTEAFFGQGTRLTVV.

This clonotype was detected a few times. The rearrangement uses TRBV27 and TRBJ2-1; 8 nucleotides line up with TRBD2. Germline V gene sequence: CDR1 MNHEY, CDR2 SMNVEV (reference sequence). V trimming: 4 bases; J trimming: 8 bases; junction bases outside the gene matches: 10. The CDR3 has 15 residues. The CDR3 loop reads CASSSQAGGGHEQFF. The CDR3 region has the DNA TGTGCCAGCAGTTCCCAGGCGGGAGGCGGGCATGAGCAGTTCTTC.

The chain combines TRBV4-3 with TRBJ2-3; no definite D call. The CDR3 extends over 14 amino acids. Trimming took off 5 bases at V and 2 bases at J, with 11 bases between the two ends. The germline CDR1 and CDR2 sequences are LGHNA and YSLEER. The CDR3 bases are TGCGCCAGCAGCTCCCTACTCACCACAGATACGCAGTATTTT. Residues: CASSSLLTTDTQYF.

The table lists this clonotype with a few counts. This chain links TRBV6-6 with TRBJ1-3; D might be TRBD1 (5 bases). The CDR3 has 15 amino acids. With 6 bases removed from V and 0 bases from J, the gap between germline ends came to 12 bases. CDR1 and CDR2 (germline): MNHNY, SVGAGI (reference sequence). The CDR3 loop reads CASSHRPASGNTIYF. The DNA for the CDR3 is TGTGCCAGCAGCCACAGGCCCGCCTCTGGAAACACCATATATTTT.

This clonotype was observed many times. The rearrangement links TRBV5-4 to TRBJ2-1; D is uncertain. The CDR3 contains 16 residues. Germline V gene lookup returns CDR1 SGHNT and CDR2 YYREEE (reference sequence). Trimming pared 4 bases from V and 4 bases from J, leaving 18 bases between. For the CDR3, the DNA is TGTGCCAGCAGCCGTAGGCAGGCCAGACAATACAATGAGCAGTTCTTC. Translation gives CASSRRQARQYNEQFF.

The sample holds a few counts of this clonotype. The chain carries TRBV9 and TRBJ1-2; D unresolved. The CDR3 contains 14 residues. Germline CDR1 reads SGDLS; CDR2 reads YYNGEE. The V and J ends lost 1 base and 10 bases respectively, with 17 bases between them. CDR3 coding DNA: TGTGCCAGCAGCGTATCCGCCGTGCCAGATCACTACACCTTC. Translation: CASSVSAVPDHYTF.